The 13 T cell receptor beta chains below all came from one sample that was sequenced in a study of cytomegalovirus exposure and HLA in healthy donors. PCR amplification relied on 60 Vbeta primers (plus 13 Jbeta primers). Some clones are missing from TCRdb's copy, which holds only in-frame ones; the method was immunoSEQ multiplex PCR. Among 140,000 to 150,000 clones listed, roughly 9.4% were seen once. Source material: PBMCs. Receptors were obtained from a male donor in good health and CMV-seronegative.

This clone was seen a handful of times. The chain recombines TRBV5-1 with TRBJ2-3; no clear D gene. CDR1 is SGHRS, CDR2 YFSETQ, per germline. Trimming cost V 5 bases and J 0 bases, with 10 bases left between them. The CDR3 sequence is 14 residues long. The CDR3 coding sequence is TGCGCCAGCAGTTCGCGTTCTAGCACAGATACGCAGTATTTT. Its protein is CASSSRSSTDTQYF.

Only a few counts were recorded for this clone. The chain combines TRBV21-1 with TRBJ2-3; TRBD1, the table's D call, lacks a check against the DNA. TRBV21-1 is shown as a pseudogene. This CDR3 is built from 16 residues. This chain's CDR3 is CASSKASAGSEDTQYF. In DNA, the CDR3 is TGTGCCAGCAGCAAAGCATCAGCAGGCTCCGAGGATACGCAGTATTTT.

CDR3 DNA: TGTGCCAGCAGCCATACCCCGTCCAGGGGTCCGAACACTGAAGCTTTCTTT. Residues: CASSHTPSRGPNTEAFF. The chain links TRBV13 to TRBJ1-1; TRBD1 might be the D (6 bases). The germline V and J ends were trimmed by 5 bases and 1 base, with 20 bases remaining between them. The CDR3 consists of 17 residues. Germline V gives CDR1 PRHDT, CDR2 FYEKMQ (reference sequence).

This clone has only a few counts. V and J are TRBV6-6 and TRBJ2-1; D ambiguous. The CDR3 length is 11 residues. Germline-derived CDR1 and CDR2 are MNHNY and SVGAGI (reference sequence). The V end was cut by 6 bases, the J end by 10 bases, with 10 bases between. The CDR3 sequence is CASRELLEQFF. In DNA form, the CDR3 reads TGTGCCAGCAGAGAGTTATTGGAGCAGTTCTTC.

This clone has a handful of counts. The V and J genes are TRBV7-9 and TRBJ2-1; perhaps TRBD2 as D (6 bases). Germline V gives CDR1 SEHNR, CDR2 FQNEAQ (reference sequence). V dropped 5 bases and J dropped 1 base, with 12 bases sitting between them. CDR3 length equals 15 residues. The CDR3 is CASSPFGGSYNEQFF. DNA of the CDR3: TGTGCCAGCAGCCCCTTCGGGGGATCCTACAATGAGCAGTTCTTC.

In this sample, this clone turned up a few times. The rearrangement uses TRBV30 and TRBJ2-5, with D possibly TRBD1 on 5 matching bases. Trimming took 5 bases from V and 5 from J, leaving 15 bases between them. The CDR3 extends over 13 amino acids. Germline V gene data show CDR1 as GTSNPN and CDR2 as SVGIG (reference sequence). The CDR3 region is CAWVGQGRETQYF. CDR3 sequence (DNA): TGTGCCTGGGTGGGGCAGGGAAGGGAGACCCAGTACTTC.

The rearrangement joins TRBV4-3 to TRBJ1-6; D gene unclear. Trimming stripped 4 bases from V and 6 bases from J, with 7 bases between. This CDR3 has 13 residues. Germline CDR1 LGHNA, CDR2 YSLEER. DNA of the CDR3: TGCGCCAGCAGCCCGCAGATTAATTCACCCCTCCACTTT. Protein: CASSPQINSPLHF.

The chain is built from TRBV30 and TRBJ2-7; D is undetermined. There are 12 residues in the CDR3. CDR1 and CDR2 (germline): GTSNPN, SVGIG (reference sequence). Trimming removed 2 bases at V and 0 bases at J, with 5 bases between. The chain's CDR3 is CAWSIHSYEQYF. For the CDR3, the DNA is TGTGCCTGGAGTATACACTCCTACGAGCAGTACTTC.

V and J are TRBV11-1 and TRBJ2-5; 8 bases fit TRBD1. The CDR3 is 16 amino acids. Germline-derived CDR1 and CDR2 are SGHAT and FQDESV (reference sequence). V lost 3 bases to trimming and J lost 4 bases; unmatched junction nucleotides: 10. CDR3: CASSFGSGRGLETQYF. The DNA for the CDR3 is TGTGCCAGCAGCTTTGGTTCCGGCAGGGGGCTAGAGACCCAGTACTTC.

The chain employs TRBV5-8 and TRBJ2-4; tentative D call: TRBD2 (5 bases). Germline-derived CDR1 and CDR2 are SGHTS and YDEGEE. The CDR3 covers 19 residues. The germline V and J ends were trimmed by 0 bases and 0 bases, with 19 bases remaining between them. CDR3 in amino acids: CASSLGPSREGVAKNIQYF. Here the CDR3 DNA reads TGTGCCAGCAGCTTGGGCCCTTCCCGGGAAGGCGTAGCCAAAAACATTCAGTACTTC. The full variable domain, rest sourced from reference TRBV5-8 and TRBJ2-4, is EAGVTQSPTHLIKTRGQQATLRCSPISGHTSVYWYQQALGLGLQFLLWYDEGEERNRGNFPPRFSGRQFPNYSSELNVNALELEDSALYLCASSLGPSREGVAKNIQYFGAGTRLSVL.

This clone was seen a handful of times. The CDR3 bases are TGTGCCAGCAGACGGGGGTGGAGCACAGATACGCAGTATTTT. Encoded protein: CASRRGWSTDTQYF. The chain employs TRBV6-1 and TRBJ2-3, with D perhaps TRBD2 (6 bases). V dropped 6 bases and J dropped 0 bases, with 10 bases sitting between them. The CDR3 length is 14 residues. Germline V CDR1 and CDR2: MNHNS, SASEGT.

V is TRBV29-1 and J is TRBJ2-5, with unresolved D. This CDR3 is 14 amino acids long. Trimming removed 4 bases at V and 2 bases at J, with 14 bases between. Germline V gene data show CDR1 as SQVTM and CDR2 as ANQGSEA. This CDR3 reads CSVVNVGFQETQYF. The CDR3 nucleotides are TGCAGCGTTGTAAATGTCGGGTTTCAAGAGACCCAGTACTTC.

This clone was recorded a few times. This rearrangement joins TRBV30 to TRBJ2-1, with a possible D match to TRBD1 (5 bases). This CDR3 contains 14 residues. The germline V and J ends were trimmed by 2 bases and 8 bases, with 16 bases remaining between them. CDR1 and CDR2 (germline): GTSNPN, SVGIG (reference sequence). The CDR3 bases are TGTGCCTGGAGTATCGACAGTTTGTTCGATGAGCAGTTCTTC. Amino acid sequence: CAWSIDSLFDEQFF.